This T cell receptor beta chain was sequenced during a study of blood T cells in healthy people across ages. Alongside a J-beta primer mix, a sample-barcoded 5' primer served in a second PCR lasting roughly 7 to 12 cycles. TCRdb reprocessed the 5' RACE reads via MiXCR and lists one record per CDR3 protein. The table lists about 800,000 distinct CDR3 sequences, roughly 25% of them singletons, with more than 3% in the top ten. V trimming: 6 bases; J trimming: 3 bases; junction bases outside the gene matches: 9. Germline CDR1 and CDR2: MDHEN and SYDVKM. This CDR3 contains 15 residues. The same data also went into a second study, on T cells of mothers and their children.

The source of this sequence is a boy aged 5-17 years in good health. This chain links TRBV28 with TRBJ2-5; 8 bases are a match to TRBD2. The sample was blood. The CDR3 DNA sequence: TGTGCCAGCAGCCCGACTAGCGCGAAAGAAGAGACCCAGTACTTC. It yields the protein CASSPTSAKEETQYF.